Each of the 17 T cell receptor beta chains below was sequenced from the same sample in a study of blood T cells in healthy people across ages. Sample-barcoded 5' priming and a J-beta primer mix drove a second PCR of about 7 to 11 cycles. TCRdb analysed the 5' RACE reads with MiXCR anew, one entry per CDR3 protein. Of 790,000 or so distinct CDR3 sequences in the sample, about half were seen once. The sequencing sample was made of blood. The receptor source for this set is a man older than 75 in good health.

The gene calls are TRBV14 and TRBJ2-1; TRBD2 aligns across 7 bases. This CDR3 spans 14 amino acids. CDR1 is SGHDN, CDR2 FVKESK, per germline. V shed 4 bases, J shed 4 bases, and the junction held 4 bases outside the gene matches. The CDR3: CASSLTSEYNEQFF. The CDR3 nucleotides read TGTGCCAGCAGCCTCACTAGCGAATACAATGAGCAGTTCTTC.

The V and J genes are TRBV12-3 or TRBV12-4 and TRBJ2-7, with 7 bases identical to TRBD1. The CDR3 contains 14 residues. V shed 7 bases, J shed 4 bases, and the junction held 10 bases outside the gene matches. The CDR3 DNA reads TGTGCCAGCAACCCGACAGGGTGGAGGTACGAGCAGTACTTC. Translation gives CASNPTGWRYEQYF.

Only a few counts were recorded for this clonotype. This rearrangement joins TRBV12-3 or TRBV12-4 to TRBJ1-1, with a possible D match to TRBD1 (5 bases). Trimming left V 7 bases short and J 0 bases short, with 9 bases between. The CDR3 totals 13 residues. The CDR3 region has the DNA TGTGCCAGCACCGGGGGTATGAACACTGAAGCTTTCTTT. The encoded protein is CASTGGMNTEAFF.

The chain recombines TRBV11-3 with TRBJ2-3, with TRBD1 identical over 7 bases. CDR1 and CDR2 from the germline V gene are SGHNT and YENEEA. This CDR3 spans 14 amino acids. Trimming took 4 bases from V and 4 from J; bases not matched to a gene: 5. The CDR3 DNA sequence: TGTGCCAGCAGCTCACGACAGGGCTCAGATACGCAGTATTTT. This translates into CASSSRQGSDTQYF.

J is TRBJ2-5 and V is TRBV6-1; 7 bases map to TRBD1. The V segment lost 2 bases and the J segment 11 bases; nucleotides outside the gene matches: 5. CDR3 length: 12 residues. Germline V gene lookup returns CDR1 MNHNS and CDR2 SASEGT. CDR3 loop: CASSEPGQIQYF. The CDR3 nucleotides read TGTGCCAGCAGTGAACCGGGACAGATACAGTACTTC.

The rearrangement links TRBV2 to TRBJ2-7, with TRBD2 matching over 12 bases. The length of the CDR3 is 15 residues. The V segment lost 2 bases and the J segment 2 bases; nucleotides outside the gene matches: 1. Germline CDR1 and CDR2: SNHLY and FYNNEI. CDR3 residues: CASSESSGRAYEQYF. CDR3 bases: TGTGCCAGCAGTGAATCTAGCGGGAGGGCCTACGAGCAGTACTTC.

This clonotype was seen more than once but under ten times. The V call is TRBV29-1, the J call TRBJ2-3; TRBD2 matches at 7 bases. Per germline, CDR1 SQVTM and CDR2 ANQGSEA. The CDR3 is made up of 16 amino acids. With V trimmed by 4 bases and J by 0 bases, 10 bases remained unmatched. CDR3 loop: CSVAPAEGGSTDTQYF. The CDR3 DNA is TGCAGCGTTGCTCCGGCCGAGGGAGGGAGCACAGATACGCAGTATTTT.

This clonotype has only one observation. V gene TRBV7-9 combines with J gene TRBJ2-1; 7 positions match TRBD2. The CDR3 consists of 13 residues. The germline V gene encodes CDR1 SEHNR and CDR2 FQNEAQ (reference sequence). After removal of 6 bases from V and 7 bases from J, the junction contained 6 bases not matched to a gene. CDR3 loop: CASRPTSTNEQFF. The DNA of the CDR3 is TGTGCCAGCAGACCGACTAGCACAAATGAGCAGTTCTTC.

This chain joins TRBV9 and TRBJ1-2; TRBD1 matches at 7 bases. This CDR3 comprises 14 residues. CDR1 SGDLS and CDR2 YYNGEE come from the germline V gene. The V and J ends lost 4 bases and 0 bases, in that order; junction bases with no gene match: 3. This CDR3 reads CASSTTGTNYGYTF. The CDR3 bases are TGTGCCAGCAGCACGACAGGGACTAACTATGGCTACACCTTC.

About this clonotype itself: A read error may explain this, as a much larger clone is one base away. V is TRBV7-2 and J is TRBJ2-4; 13 nucleotides align to TRBD2. The DNA end lines up better with TRBJ2-7; the J call may be wrong. In germline, CDR1 is SGHTA, CDR2 FQGNSA. CDR3 length: 14 residues. In DNA, the CDR3 is TGTGCCGGCAGCTCCGGGACTAGCGGGACCGAGCAGTACTTC. Its translation: CAGSSGTSGTEQYF.

This clonotype was counted a few times. The V and J genes are TRBV7-2 and TRBJ2-1, with D maybe TRBD2 (5 bases). The V gene's germline CDR1 is SGHTA and CDR2 FQGNSA. Between the trimmed V and J ends, which lost 1 base and 4 bases, there was a span of 14 bases. This CDR3 region has 16 residues. The CDR3 DNA is TGTGCCAGCAGCTTAGTAGGATCGGGAATATACAATGAGCAGTTCTTC. Translation: CASSLVGSGIYNEQFF.

This clonotype was seen only a few times. The J gene is TRBJ2-5, the V gene TRBV11-3, with 7 nucleotides matching TRBD2. J lost 1 base, V lost 7 bases, and 6 bases had no gene match. The CDR3 runs 14 residues. In germline, CDR1 is SGHNT, CDR2 YENEEA. The CDR3 bases are TGTGCCAGCAAACGACTAGCATCCCAAGAGACCCAGTACTTC. Protein sequence: CASKRLASQETQYF.

There are many counts of this clonotype. V is TRBV4-2 and J is TRBJ2-2; TRBD1 aligns across 9 bases. The CDR3 sequence is 18 residues long. V was clipped by 1 base and J by 4 bases; unmatched bases: 10. Per the germline V gene, CDR1 is LGHNA and CDR2 is YNFKEQ. The CDR3 spells CASSQVWVTGGGTGELFF. The DNA of the CDR3 is TGTGCCAGCAGCCAAGTTTGGGTGACAGGGGGAGGCACCGGGGAGCTGTTTTTT.

As for this clonotype: A much larger clone is a single base away; this may be a read error. This chain uses TRBV20-1 with TRBJ1-1; D not resolved. Germline lookup yields CDR1 DFQATT and CDR2 SNEGSKA (reference sequence). The CDR3 runs 14 residues. For the CDR3, the DNA is TGCATTGCTCAACCTCTTAACGGGAACACTGAAGCTTTCTTT. Protein sequence: CIAQPLNGNTEAFF.

V is TRBV10-2 and J is TRBJ1-1, with TRBD1 as a possible D gene (5 bases). The length of the CDR3 is 14 residues. Germline CDR1 and CDR2: WSHSY and SAAADI. V lost 2 bases, J lost 2 bases, and 9 bases lay in between. The CDR3 bases are TGCGCCAGCAGTGAGCTTGGGACCAACACTGAAGCTTTCTTT. It translates to CASSELGTNTEAFF.

This clonotype was seen a handful of times. The chain recombines TRBV29-1 with TRBJ2-4; maybe TRBD2 (6 bases). Near its end, the DNA agrees better with TRBJ2-7, so the J call may be wrong. CDR3 length: 15 residues. CDR1 SQVTM and CDR2 ANQGSEA come from the germline V gene. CDR3 DNA sequence: TGCAGCGTTGAAGATGGAGGGACGGCTGTTGACGAGCAGTACTTC. It encodes CSVEDGGTAVDEQYF.

In this sample, this clonotype turned up once. The chain uses TRBV20-1 and TRBJ1-1; the D gene is possibly TRBD1 (5 bases). CDR3 length equals 12 residues. The germline CDR1 and CDR2 sequences are DFQATT and SNEGSKA (reference sequence). The V gene lost 0 bases and the J gene lost 10 bases, with 12 bases spanning the gap. For the CDR3, the DNA is TGCAGTGCTAGAGAGAAGAATGGGGCAGCTTTCTTT. Its translation is CSAREKNGAAFF.